Each of the 19 T cell receptor beta chains below was sequenced from the same sample in a study of CD8 T cells in Susac syndrome. The authors reverse transcribed roughly 0.5 to 1 ug RNA with random hexamers. Each CDR3 protein gets one entry after TCRdb re-called the immunoSEQ multiplex PCR reads with MiXCR. The sample records about 400,000 distinct CDR3 sequences, around 85% being singletons. The sample taken for sequencing was CD8+ T cells from PBMCs. All receptors come from a human donor with multiple sclerosis.

The genes are TRBV5-6 and TRBJ1-2, with 10 bases lining up with TRBD1. Germline loops: CDR1 SGHDT, CDR2 YYEEEE. The J segment lost 3 bases and the V segment lost 0 bases, leaving 5 bases of the junction unmatched. The CDR3 extends over 16 amino acids. This chain's CDR3 is CASSLAGGQGDYGYTF. CDR3 DNA sequence: TGTGCCAGCAGCTTGGCCGGTGGACAGGGGGACTATGGCTACACCTTC. The full variable domain, in which reference TRBV5-6 and TRBJ1-2 provide the parts outside the CDR3, is DAGVTQSPTHLIKTRGQQVTLRCSPKSGHDTVSWYQQALGQGPQFIFQYYEEEERQRGNFPDRFSGHQFPNYSSELNVNALLLGDSALYLCASSLAGGQGDYGYTFGSGTRLTVV.

The chain carries TRBV12-3 or TRBV12-4 and TRBJ2-3; 13 bases align to TRBD2. With 6 bases clipped from V and 3 bases from J, the junction kept 12 bases outside the gene matches. The CDR3 has 18 residues. The CDR3 is CASRGLAGTSWGTDTQYF. The DNA for the CDR3 is TGTGCCAGCAGGGGACTAGCGGGAACCTCCTGGGGTACAGATACGCAGTATTTT.

The rearrangement joins TRBV20-1 to TRBJ1-3; no clear D gene. The CDR3 runs to 13 residues. The ends were cut back, 4 bases at V and 4 bases at J, with 11 bases in the middle. Germline V gene data show CDR1 as DFQATT and CDR2 as SNEGSKA (reference sequence). As DNA, the CDR3 is TGCAGTGCTACCCGGGTGGGCGGAAACACCATATATTTT. It encodes CSATRVGGNTIYF.

V usage is TRBV2 and J usage is TRBJ2-3, with 7 nucleotides matching TRBD2. Trimming at V came to 3 bases and at J to 0 bases, leaving 3 bases not matched to a gene. Germline lookup yields CDR1 SNHLY and CDR2 FYNNEI. The CDR3 is made up of 15 amino acids. CDR3 region: CASSDLAESTDTQYF. CDR3 DNA: TGTGCCAGCAGTGACCTAGCGGAGAGCACAGATACGCAGTATTTT.

The rearrangement uses TRBV2 and TRBJ2-2; D is possibly TRBD1 or TRBD2 (6 bases each). Germline loops: CDR1 SNHLY, CDR2 FYNNEI. This CDR3 has 17 residues. The ends were cut back, 4 bases at V and 4 bases at J, with 19 bases in the middle. The CDR3 DNA reads as TGTGCCAGCAGTGTTGGTAGCGGAGGGGGGTTCACCGGGGAGCTGTTTTTT. Protein: CASSVGSGGGFTGELFF. Full variable domain (remainder filled in from reference TRBV2 and TRBJ2-2): EPEVTQTPSHQVTQMGQEVILRCVPISNHLYFYWYRQILGQKVEFLVSFYNNEISEKSEIFDDQFSVERPDGSNFTLKIRSTKLEDSAMYFCASSVGSGGGFTGELFFGEGSRLTVL.

V gene TRBV27 combines with J gene TRBJ2-7; 13 positions agree with TRBD2. CDR3 length: 16 amino acids. V shed 6 bases and J 3 bases; nucleotides not matched to a gene: 8. CDR1 is MNHEY and CDR2 is SMNVEV in the germline V gene (reference sequence). The CDR3 DNA is TGTGCCAGCAGACCGACTAGCGGGGGGATCTTCTACGAGCAGTACTTC. Translation: CASRPTSGGIFYEQYF.

J is TRBJ1-5 and V is TRBV27; D ambiguous. There are 14 residues in the CDR3. Trimming took 5 bases from V and 0 from J, leaving 8 bases between them. Germline V CDR1 and CDR2: MNHEY, SMNVEV (reference sequence). CDR3 DNA sequence: TGTGCCAGCAGTAATGAGAATAGCAATCAGCCCCAGCATTTT. Translation gives CASSNENSNQPQHF.

The chain uses TRBV29-1 and TRBJ2-7; D may be TRBD1 (5 bases). The CDR3 is 16 amino acids. Germline V gives CDR1 SQVTM, CDR2 ANQGSEA. V was clipped by 0 bases and J by 0 bases, with 15 bases between them. The CDR3 sequence is CSVEEGQDTFSYEQYF. In DNA form, the CDR3 reads TGCAGCGTTGAAGAAGGGCAGGACACGTTCTCCTACGAGCAGTACTTC.

The chain uses TRBV19 and TRBJ1-1; TRBD1 matches at 9 bases. After removal of 6 bases from V and 0 bases from J, the junction contained 8 bases not matched to a gene. The CDR3 has 16 residues. Germline V CDR1 and CDR2: LNHDA, SQIVND (reference sequence). CDR3 protein: CASSKGQGWMNTEAFF. The CDR3 DNA sequence: TGTGCCAGTAGCAAAGGACAGGGGTGGATGAACACTGAAGCTTTCTTT.

The chain employs TRBV28 and TRBJ2-3, with D possibly being TRBD2 (7 bases). V was pared by 3 bases and J by 1 base, with 14 bases between. CDR1 MDHEN and CDR2 SYDVKM come from the germline V gene. This CDR3 is built from 16 residues. The CDR3, as DNA: TGTGCCAGCAGTTTGTACAGGGAGGGTGGCACAGATACGCAGTATTTT. It codes for CASSLYREGGTDTQYF.

The chain is built from TRBV27 and TRBJ2-5, with 9 bases aligning to TRBD1. The CDR3 consists of 16 residues. J lost 4 bases, V lost 0 bases, and 6 bases had no gene match. Per the germline V gene, CDR1 is MNHEY and CDR2 is SMNVEV (reference sequence). This chain's CDR3 is CASSLSGQGWRETQYF. The CDR3 coding sequence is TGTGCCAGCAGTTTATCGGGACAGGGCTGGAGAGAGACCCAGTACTTC.

This clonotype was counted a single time. This chain links TRBV7-9 with TRBJ1-2, with 7 bases fitting TRBD1. Germline CDR1 reads SEHNR; CDR2 reads FQNEAQ (reference sequence). This CDR3 comprises 14 residues. Losses at the gene ends were 6 bases for V and 1 base for J; bases not matched to a gene: 5. The CDR3 sequence: CASSSGTDNYGYTF. The CDR3 DNA sequence: TGTGCCAGCAGTTCCGGGACAGATAACTATGGCTACACCTTC.

V gene TRBV11-2 combines with J gene TRBJ1-1, with D possibly being TRBD1 (5 bases). This CDR3 contains 17 residues. From germline, CDR1 is SGHAT and CDR2 FQNNGV. V was cut by 1 base and J by 0 bases, with 15 bases left in between. The CDR3 sequence is CASSLVPQEVLNTEAFF. CDR3 nucleotides: TGTGCCAGCAGCTTAGTCCCACAGGAGGTACTGAACACTGAAGCTTTCTTT.

The chain carries TRBV19 and TRBJ1-1; D call uncertain. The length of the CDR3 is 13 residues. Germline V gives CDR1 LNHDA, CDR2 SQIVND (reference sequence). Trimming removed 3 bases from V and 5 bases from J, with 10 bases in between. The CDR3 is CASSIFVRTEAFF. CDR3 DNA sequence: TGTGCCAGTAGTATTTTTGTGAGAACTGAAGCTTTCTTT. The full variable domain, completed using reference TRBV19 and TRBJ1-1, is DGGITQSPKYLFRKEGQNVTLSCEQNLNHDAMYWYRQDPGQGLRLIYYSQIVNDFQKGDIAEGYSVSREKKESFPLTVTSAQKNPTAFYLCASSIFVRTEAFFGQGTRLTVV.

The chain couples TRBV29-1 to TRBJ1-2, with TRBD1 matching over 10 bases. Germline CDR1 SQVTM, CDR2 ANQGSEA. The V segment lost 3 bases and the J segment 0 bases; nucleotides outside the gene matches: 4. This CDR3 region has 15 residues. The CDR3 spells CSVEDRGTPNYGYTF. The CDR3 bases are TGCAGCGTTGAGGACAGGGGGACTCCTAACTATGGCTACACCTTC.

The chain couples TRBV27 to TRBJ1-5; TRBD1 agrees at 7 bases. The length of the CDR3 is 15 residues. J was trimmed by 3 bases and V by 8 bases; bases with no gene match: 10. CDR1 MNHEY and CDR2 SMNVEV come from the germline V gene (reference sequence). The CDR3 coding sequence is TGTGCCAGCTCCGGTGTAGGGGGCCACAATCAGCCCCAGCATTTT. It encodes CASSGVGGHNQPQHF.

The chain employs TRBV18 and TRBJ2-2; D perhaps matches TRBD2 (5 bases). The V gene's germline CDR1 is KGHSH and CDR2 LQKENI. This CDR3 is built from 17 residues. Trimming removed 4 bases at V and 0 bases at J, with 15 bases between. The CDR3 protein is CASSRTGVYANTGELFF. As DNA, the CDR3 is TGTGCCAGCTCACGGACCGGGGTTTACGCGAACACCGGGGAGCTGTTTTTT.

The V and J genes are TRBV20-1 and TRBJ2-1; TRBD2 matches at 11 bases. Per germline, CDR1 DFQATT and CDR2 SNEGSKA (reference sequence). V dropped 0 bases and J dropped 15; count of bases not matched to a gene: 7. This CDR3 region has 13 residues. CDR3 in amino acids: CSARDILAGEGFF. CDR3 in DNA: TGCAGTGCTAGAGATATACTAGCGGGAGAAGGGTTCTTC.

The chain recombines TRBV4-1 with TRBJ1-6; D uncertain. The germline V gene has CDR1 MGHRA and CDR2 YSYEKL. The V end was cut by 0 bases, the J end by 9 bases, with 9 bases between. The CDR3 spans 14 residues. The CDR3 sequence: CASSQEGSASPLHF. CDR3 in DNA: TGCGCCAGCAGCCAAGAGGGCTCTGCTTCACCCCTCCACTTT.